This T cell receptor beta chain was identified in a study of cytomegalovirus exposure and HLA in healthy donors. Germline CDR1 MNHNY, CDR2 SVGAGI (reference sequence). V was shortened by 4 bases and J by 4 bases, with 13 bases between the two germline ends. There are 14 residues in the CDR3. Primers included in the PCR were 60 Vbeta and 13 Jbeta primers. The repertoire was sequenced with immunoSEQ multiplex PCR; TCRdb's copy has only in-frame clones and lacks some. Across roughly 100,000 clones, the top ten clones capture 3% to 4% of the sample. The chain has TRBV6-6 and TRBJ1-1, with a weak D call TRBD1 (5 bases). Input material: PBMCs. The sequence was collected from a woman younger than 45 in good health and CMV-seronegative. CDR3 sequence reads: CASSSPGVGTEAFF. The DNA for the CDR3 is TGTGCCAGCAGTTCCCCGGGGGTTGGCACTGAAGCTTTCTTT.